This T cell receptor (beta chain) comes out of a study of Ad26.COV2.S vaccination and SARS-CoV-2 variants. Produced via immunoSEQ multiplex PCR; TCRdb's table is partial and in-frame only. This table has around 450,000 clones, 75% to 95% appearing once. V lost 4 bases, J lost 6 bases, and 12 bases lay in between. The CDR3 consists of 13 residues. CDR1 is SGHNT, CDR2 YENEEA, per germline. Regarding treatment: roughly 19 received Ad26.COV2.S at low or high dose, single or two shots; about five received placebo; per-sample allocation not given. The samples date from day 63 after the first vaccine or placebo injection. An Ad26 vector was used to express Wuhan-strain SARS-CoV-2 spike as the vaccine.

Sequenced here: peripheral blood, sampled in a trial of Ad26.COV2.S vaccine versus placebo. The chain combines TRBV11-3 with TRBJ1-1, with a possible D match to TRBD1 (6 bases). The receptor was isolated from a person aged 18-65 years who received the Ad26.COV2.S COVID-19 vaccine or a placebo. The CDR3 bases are TGTGCCAGCAGCTCAACAGGGTCCCCTGAAGCTTTCTTT. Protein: CASSSTGSPEAFF.